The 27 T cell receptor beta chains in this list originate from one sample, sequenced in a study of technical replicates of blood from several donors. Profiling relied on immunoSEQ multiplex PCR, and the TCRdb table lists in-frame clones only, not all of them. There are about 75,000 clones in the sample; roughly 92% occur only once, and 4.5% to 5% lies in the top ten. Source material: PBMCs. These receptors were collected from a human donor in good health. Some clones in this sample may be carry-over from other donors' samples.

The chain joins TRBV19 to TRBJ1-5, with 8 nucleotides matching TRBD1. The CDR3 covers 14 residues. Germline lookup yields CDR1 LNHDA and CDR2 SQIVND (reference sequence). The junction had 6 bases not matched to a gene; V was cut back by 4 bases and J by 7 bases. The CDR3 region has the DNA TGTGCCAGTAGTACCACCGACAGGGGCCAGCCCCAGCATTTT. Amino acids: CASSTTDRGQPQHF.

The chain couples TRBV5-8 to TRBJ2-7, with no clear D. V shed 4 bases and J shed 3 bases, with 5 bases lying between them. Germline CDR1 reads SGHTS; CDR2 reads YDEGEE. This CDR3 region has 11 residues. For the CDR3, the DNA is TGTGCCAGCAGCCGGTACTACGAGCAGTACTTC. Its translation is CASSRYYEQYF.

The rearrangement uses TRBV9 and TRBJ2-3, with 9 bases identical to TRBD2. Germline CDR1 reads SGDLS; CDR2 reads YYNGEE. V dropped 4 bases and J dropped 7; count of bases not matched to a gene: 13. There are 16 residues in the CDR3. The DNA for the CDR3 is TGTGCCAGCAGCTTAACTAGCGGGTGGGGGAGCAATACGCAGTATTTT. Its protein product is CASSLTSGWGSNTQYF.

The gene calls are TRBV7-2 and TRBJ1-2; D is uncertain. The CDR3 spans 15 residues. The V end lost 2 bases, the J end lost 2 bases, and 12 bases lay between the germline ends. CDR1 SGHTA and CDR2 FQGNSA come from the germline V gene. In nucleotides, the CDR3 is TGTGCCAGCAGCTTAACACAGAACTTAAACTATGGCTACACCTTC. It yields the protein CASSLTQNLNYGYTF. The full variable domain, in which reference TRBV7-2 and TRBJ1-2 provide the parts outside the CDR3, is GAGVSQSPSNKVTEKGKDVELRCDPISGHTALYWYRQSLGQGLEFLIYFQGNSAPDKSGLPSDRFSAERTGGSVSTLTIQRTQQEDSAVYLCASSLTQNLNYGYTFGSGTRLTVV.

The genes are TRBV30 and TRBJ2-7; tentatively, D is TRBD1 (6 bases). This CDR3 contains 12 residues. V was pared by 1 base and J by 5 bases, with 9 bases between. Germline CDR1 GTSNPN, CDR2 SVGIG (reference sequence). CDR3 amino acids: CAWSGQVNEQYF. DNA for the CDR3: TGTGCCTGGAGTGGACAGGTGAACGAGCAGTACTTC.

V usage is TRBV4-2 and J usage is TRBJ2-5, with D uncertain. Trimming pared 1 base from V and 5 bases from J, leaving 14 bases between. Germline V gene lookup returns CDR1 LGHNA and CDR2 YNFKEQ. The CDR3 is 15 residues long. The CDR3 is CASSQVASTRETQYF. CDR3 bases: TGTGCCAGCAGCCAAGTCGCCTCCACCCGGGAGACCCAGTACTTC.

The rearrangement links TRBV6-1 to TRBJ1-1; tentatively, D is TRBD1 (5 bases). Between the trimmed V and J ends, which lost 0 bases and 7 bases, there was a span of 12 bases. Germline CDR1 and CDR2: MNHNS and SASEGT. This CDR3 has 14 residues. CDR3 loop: CASSEALTAFEAFF. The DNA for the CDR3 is TGTGCCAGCAGTGAAGCGTTGACAGCCTTTGAAGCTTTCTTT.

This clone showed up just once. CDR3 residues: CASSSSSPYPGTSGERRSYEQYF. DNA for the CDR3: TGTGCCAGCAGCTCATCCTCCCCTTACCCCGGGACTAGCGGGGAGCGGAGGTCCTACGAGCAGTACTTC. This sequence joins TRBV12-1 and TRBJ2-7; TRBD2, the table's D call, lacks a check against the DNA. TRBV12-1 has pseudogene status. The CDR3 length is 23 residues.

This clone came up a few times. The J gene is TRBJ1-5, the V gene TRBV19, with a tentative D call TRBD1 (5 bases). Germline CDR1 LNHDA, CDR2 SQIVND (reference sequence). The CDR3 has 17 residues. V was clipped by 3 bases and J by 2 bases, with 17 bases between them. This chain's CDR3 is CASSIGRRGYGNQPQHF. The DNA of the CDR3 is TGTGCCAGTAGTATTGGTCGGAGGGGATATGGCAATCAGCCCCAGCATTTT. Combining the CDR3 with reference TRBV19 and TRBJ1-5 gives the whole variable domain DGGITQSPKYLFRKEGQNVTLSCEQNLNHDAMYWYRQDPGQGLRLIYYSQIVNDFQKGDIAEGYSVSREKKESFPLTVTSAQKNPTAFYLCASSIGRRGYGNQPQHFGDGTRLSIL.

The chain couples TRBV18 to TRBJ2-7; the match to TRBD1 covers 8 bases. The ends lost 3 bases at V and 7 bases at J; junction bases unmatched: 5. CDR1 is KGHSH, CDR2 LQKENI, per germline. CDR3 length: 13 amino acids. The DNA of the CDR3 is TGTGCCAGCTCACCCACACAGGGGGAAGAGCAGTACTTC. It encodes CASSPTQGEEQYF.

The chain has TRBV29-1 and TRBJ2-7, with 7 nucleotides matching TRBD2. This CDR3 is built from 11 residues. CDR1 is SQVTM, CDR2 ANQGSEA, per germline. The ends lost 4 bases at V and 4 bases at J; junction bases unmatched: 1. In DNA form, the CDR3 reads TGCAGCGTTGGACTAGCTTACGAGCAGTACTTC. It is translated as CSVGLAYEQYF.

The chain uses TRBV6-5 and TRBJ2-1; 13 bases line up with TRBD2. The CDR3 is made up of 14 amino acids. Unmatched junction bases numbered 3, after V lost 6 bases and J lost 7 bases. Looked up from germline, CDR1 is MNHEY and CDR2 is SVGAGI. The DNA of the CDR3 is TGTGCCAGCAGCATGACTAGCGGGGGGAATGAGCAGTTCTTC. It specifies CASSMTSGGNEQFF.

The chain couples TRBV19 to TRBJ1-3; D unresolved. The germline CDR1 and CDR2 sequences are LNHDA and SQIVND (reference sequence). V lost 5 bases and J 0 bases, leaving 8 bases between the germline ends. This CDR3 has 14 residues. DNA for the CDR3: TGTGCCAGTAGTCCCCTGGCCTCTGGAAACACCATATATTTT. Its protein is CASSPLASGNTIYF.

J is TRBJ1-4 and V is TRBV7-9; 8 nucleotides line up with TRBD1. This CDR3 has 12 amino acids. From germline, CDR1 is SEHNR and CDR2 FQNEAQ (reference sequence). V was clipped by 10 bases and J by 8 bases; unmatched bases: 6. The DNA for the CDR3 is TGTGCCATCGGACAGGGATGGGAAAAACTGTTTTTT. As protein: CAIGQGWEKLFF.

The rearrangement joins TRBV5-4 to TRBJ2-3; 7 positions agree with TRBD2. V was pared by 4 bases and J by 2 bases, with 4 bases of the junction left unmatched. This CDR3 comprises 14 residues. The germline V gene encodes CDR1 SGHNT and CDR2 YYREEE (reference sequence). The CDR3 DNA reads TGTGCCAGCAGCGTCGGGGGGTTCACAGATACGCAGTATTTT. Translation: CASSVGGFTDTQYF.

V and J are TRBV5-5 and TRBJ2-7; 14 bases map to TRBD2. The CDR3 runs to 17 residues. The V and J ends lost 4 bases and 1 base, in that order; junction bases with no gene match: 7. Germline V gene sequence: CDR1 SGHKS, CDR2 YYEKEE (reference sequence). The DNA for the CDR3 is TGTGCCAGCAGCGCGGGACTAGCGGGAGCTCGGTCCTACGAGCAGTACTTC. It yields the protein CASSAGLAGARSYEQYF.

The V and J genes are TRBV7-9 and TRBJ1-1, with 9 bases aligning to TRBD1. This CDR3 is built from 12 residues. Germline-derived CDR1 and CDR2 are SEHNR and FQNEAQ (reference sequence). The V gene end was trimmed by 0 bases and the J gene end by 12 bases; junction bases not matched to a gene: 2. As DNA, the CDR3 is TGTGCCAGCAGCTTAGCGACAGGGGGTACTTTCTTT. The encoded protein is CASSLATGGTFF.

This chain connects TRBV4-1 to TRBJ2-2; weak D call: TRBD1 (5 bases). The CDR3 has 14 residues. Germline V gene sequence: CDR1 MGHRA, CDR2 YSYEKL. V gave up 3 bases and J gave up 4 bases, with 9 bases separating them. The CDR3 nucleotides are TGCGCCAGCAGCCAGCCAGGGCGCACCGGGGAGCTGTTTTTT. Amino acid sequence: CASSQPGRTGELFF.

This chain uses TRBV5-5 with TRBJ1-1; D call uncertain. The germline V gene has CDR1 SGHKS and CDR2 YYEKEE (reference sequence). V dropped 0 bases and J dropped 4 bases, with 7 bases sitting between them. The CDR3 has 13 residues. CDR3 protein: CASSLAPSTEAFF. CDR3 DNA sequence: TGTGCCAGCAGCTTGGCGCCGAGCACTGAAGCTTTCTTT.

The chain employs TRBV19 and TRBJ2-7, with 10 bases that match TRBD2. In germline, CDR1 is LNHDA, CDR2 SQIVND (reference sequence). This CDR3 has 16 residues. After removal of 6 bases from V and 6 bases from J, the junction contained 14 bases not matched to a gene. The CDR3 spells CASSPLRLAGEGEQYF. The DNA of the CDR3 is TGTGCCAGTAGCCCCCTCAGACTAGCGGGTGAAGGCGAGCAGTACTTC.

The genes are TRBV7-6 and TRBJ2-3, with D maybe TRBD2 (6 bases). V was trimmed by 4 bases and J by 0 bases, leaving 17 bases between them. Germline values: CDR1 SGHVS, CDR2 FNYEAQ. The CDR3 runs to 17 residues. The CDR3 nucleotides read TGTGCCAGCAGCTGGAACTCCGGGGGTACTAGCACAGATACGCAGTATTTT. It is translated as CASSWNSGGTSTDTQYF.

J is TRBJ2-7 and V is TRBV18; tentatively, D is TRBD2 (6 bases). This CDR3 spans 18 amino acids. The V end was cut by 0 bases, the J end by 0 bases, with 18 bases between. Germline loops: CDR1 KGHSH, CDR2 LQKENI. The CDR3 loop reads CASSPPSSGRRSSYEQYF. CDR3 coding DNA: TGTGCCAGCTCACCACCGTCGAGCGGGCGTAGGAGCTCCTACGAGCAGTACTTC.

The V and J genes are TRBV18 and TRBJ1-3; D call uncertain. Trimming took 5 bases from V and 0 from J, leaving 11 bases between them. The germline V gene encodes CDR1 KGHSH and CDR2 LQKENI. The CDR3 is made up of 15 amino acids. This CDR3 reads CASSATDSSGNTIYF. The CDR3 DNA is TGTGCCAGCTCAGCAACAGATAGCTCTGGAAACACCATATATTTT.

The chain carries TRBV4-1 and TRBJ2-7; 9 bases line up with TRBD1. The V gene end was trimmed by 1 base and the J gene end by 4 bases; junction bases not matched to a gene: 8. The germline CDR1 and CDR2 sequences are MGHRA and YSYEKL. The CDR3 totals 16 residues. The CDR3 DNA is TGCGCCAGCAGCCAAGGGGGGACAGGGAGAACATACGAGCAGTACTTC. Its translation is CASSQGGTGRTYEQYF.

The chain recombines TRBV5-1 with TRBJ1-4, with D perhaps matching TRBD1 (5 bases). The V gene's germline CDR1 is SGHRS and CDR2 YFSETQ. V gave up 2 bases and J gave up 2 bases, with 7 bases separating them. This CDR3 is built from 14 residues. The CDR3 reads CASSFGGTNEKLFF. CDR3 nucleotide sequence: TGCGCCAGCAGCTTTGGGGGGACTAATGAAAAACTGTTTTTT.

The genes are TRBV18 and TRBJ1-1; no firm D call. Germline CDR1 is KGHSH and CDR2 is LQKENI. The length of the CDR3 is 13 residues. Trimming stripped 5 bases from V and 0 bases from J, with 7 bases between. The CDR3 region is CASSIQMNTEAFF. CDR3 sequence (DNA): TGTGCCAGCTCAATCCAGATGAACACTGAAGCTTTCTTT.

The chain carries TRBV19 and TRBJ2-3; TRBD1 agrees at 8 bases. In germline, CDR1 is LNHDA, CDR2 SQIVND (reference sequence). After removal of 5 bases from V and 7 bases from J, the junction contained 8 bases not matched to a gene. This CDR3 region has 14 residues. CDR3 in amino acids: CASSPGGGLYTQYF. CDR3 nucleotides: TGTGCCAGTAGTCCAGGGGGCGGATTGTATACGCAGTATTTT.